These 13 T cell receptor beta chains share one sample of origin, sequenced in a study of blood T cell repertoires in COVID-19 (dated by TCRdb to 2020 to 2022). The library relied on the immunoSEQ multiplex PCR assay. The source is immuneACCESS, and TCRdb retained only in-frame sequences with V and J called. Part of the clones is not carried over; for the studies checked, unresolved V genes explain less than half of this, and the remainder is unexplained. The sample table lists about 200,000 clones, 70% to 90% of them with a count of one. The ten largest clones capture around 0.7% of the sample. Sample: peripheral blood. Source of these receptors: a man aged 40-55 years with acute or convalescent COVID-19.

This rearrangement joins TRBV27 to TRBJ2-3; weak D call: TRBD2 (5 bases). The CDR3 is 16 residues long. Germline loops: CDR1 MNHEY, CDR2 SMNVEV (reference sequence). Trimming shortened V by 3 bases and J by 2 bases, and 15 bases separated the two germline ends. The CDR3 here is CASSFDTRYPTDTQYF. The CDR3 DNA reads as TGTGCCAGCAGTTTCGATACTAGATACCCCACAGATACGCAGTATTTT.

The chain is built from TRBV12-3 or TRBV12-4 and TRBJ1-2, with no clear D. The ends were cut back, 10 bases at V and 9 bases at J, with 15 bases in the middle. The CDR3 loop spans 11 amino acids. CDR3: CATTRGSSYTF. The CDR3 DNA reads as TGTGCCACCACACGGGGTTCGAGCTACACCTTC.

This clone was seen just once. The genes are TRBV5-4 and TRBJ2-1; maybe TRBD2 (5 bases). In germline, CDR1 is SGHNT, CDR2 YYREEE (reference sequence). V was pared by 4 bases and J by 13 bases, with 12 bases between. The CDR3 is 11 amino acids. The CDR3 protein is CASSEDFRQFF. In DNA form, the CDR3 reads TGTGCCAGCAGCGAGGACTTTCGTCAGTTCTTC.

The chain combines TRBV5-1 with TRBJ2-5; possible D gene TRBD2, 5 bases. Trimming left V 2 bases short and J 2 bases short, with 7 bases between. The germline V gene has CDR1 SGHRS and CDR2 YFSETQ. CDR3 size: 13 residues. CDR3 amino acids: CASSLPGQETQYF. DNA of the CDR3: TGCGCCAGCAGCTTACCGGGGCAAGAGACCCAGTACTTC.

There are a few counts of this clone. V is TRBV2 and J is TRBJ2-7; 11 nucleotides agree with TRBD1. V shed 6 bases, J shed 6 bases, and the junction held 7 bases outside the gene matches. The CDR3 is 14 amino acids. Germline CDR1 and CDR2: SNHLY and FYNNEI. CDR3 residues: CASRSRDRGFEQYF. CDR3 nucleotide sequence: TGTGCCAGCAGATCCCGGGACAGGGGGTTCGAGCAGTACTTC.

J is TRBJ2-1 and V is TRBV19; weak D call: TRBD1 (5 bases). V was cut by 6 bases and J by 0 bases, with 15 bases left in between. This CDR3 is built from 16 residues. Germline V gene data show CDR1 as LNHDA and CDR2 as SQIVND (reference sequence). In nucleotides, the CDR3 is TGTGCCAGTAGGGGGCTTACAGCCAGCTCCTACAATGAGCAGTTCTTC. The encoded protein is CASRGLTASSYNEQFF.

CDR3 DNA sequence: TGTGCCAGCAGTTTAACCGGTACAGTATACGAGCAGTACTTC. Its translation: CASSLTGTVYEQYF. The V and J genes are TRBV27 and TRBJ2-7; D unclear. Germline lookup yields CDR1 MNHEY and CDR2 SMNVEV (reference sequence). The ends were cut back, 2 bases at V and 4 bases at J, with 12 bases in the middle. The CDR3 spans 14 residues.

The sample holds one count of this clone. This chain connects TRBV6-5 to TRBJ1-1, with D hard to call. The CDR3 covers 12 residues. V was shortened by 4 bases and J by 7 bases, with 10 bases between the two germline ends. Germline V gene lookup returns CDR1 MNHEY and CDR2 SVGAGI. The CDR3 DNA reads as TGTGCCAGCAGTTCAGGATCCTATGAAGCTTTCTTT. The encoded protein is CASSSGSYEAFF.

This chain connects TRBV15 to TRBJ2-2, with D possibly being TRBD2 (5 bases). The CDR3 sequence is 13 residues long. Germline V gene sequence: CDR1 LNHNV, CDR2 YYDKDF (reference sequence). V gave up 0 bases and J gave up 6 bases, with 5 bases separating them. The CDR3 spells CATSREEAGELFF. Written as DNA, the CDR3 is TGTGCCACCAGCAGAGAGGAGGCCGGGGAGCTGTTTTTT.

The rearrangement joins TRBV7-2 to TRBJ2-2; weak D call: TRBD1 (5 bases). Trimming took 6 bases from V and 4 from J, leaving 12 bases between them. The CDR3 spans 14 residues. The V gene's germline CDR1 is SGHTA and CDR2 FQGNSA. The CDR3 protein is CASRGALVTGELFF. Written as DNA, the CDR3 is TGTGCCAGCAGAGGGGCCCTTGTCACCGGGGAGCTGTTTTTT.

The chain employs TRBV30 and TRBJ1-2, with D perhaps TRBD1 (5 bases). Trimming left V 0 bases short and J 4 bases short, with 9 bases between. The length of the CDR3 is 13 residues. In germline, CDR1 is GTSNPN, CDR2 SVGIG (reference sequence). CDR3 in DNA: TGTGCCTGGAGTGTACAGGCGACCTATGGCTACACCTTC. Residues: CAWSVQATYGYTF.

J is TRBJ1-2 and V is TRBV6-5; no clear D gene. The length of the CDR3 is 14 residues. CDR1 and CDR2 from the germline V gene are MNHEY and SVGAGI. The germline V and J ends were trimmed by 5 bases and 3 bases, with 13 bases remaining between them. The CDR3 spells CASSPRFVDYGYTF. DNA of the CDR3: TGTGCCAGCAGTCCTCGGTTCGTAGACTATGGCTACACCTTC.

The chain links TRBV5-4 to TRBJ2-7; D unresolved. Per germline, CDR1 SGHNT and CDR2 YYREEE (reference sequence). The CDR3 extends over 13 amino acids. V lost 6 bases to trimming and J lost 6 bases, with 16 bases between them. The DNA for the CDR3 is TGTGCCAGCAACCTCCCGCCCGGAGTCGAGCAGTACTTC. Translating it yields CASNLPPGVEQYF.